The clone carrying this TCR beta chain was recorded at least ten times. Its target is unknown. Amplified TCR beta CDR3 regions came from RNA transcripts. Primed by the HTBI set, a first-round RT-PCR was run on the TCR CDR3. TCRdb used MiXCR to reprocess the multiplex PCR reads, holding one entry per CDR3 protein. Of about 420,000 distinct CDR3 sequences listed, roughly 13% are singletons. The data were taken from a study of T cells in Graves' hyperthyroidism and ophthalmopathy. Study-wide results and limits: Patients with ophthalmopathy were separated from those with stable hyperthyroidism by a 13 V-J model. The majority of expanded thyroid clonotypes above 0.001 also appeared in blood. The model identified upcoming ophthalmopathy a median approximately six months ahead of onset.

V lost 0 bases to trimming and J lost 3 bases; unmatched junction nucleotides: 2. Germline V lookup: CDR1 SGHKS, CDR2 YYEKEE (reference sequence). The CDR3 consists of 14 residues. Clinical symptoms, serum thyroxine and TRAb, thyroid ultrasound and orbital computed tomography were used for the diagnoses. The TCR comes from a woman under 30 with Graves' hyperthyroidism. This sequence joins TRBV5-5 and TRBJ1-2; TRBD1 matches 7 bases. Sequenced input: blood. The chain's CDR3 is CASSLGQGDYGYTF. DNA of the CDR3: TGTGCCAGCAGCTTGGGGCAGGGGGACTATGGCTACACCTTC.